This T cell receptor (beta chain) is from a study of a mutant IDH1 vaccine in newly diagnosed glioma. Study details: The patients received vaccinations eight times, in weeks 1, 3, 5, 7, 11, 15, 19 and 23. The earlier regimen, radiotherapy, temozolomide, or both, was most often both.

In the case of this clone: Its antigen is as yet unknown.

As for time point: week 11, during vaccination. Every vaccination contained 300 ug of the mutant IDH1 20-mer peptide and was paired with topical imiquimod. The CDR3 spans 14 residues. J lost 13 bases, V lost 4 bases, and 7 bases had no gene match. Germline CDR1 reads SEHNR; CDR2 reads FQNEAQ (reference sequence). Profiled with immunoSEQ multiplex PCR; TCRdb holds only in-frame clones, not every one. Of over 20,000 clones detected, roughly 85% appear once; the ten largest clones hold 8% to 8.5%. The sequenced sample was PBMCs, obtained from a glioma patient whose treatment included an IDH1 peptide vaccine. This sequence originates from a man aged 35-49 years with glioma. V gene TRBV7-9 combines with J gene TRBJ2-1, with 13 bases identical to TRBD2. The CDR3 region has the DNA TGTGCCAGCAGCTCAGGGACTAGCGGGGCCTTTCAGTTCTTC. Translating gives CASSSGTSGAFQFF.